This T cell receptor beta chain was captured by sequencing in a study of control samples from healthy donors and cancer patients. Per the germline V gene, CDR1 is LNHDA and CDR2 is SQIVND (reference sequence). The CDR3 runs 12 residues. The V end was cut by 11 bases, the J end by 1 base, with 10 bases between. Profiling relied on immunoSEQ multiplex PCR, and the TCRdb table lists in-frame clones only, not all of them. The table has about 73,000 clones, under 90% seen once. The J gene is TRBJ2-3, the V gene TRBV19; D call uncertain. The TCR was taken from a man in his sixties with lung cancer. The specimen was PBMCs. CDR3 sequence reads: CAAGMGTDTQYF. CDR3 DNA: TGTGCCGCTGGTATGGGCACAGATACGCAGTATTTT.